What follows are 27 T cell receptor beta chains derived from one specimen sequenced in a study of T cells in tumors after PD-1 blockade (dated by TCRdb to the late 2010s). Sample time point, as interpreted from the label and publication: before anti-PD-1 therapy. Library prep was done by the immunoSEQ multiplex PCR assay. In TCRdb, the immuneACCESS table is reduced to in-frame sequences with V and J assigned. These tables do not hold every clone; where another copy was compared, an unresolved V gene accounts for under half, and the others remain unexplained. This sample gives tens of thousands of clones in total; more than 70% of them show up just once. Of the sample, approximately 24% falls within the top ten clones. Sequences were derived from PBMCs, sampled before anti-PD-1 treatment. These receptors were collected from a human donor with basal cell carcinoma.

The CDR3, as DNA: TGCGCCAGCAGCCCGCAAAAGTTCGTAAGGGGGCCTAATGAAAAACTGTTTTTT. Its protein product is CASSPQKFVRGPNEKLFF. This chain uses TRBV4-1 with TRBJ1-4, with 7 bases aligning to TRBD1. The CDR3 runs to 18 residues. J gave up 3 bases and V 4 bases, and 14 bases lay outside the gene matches. CDR1 MGHRA and CDR2 YSYEKL come from the germline V gene.

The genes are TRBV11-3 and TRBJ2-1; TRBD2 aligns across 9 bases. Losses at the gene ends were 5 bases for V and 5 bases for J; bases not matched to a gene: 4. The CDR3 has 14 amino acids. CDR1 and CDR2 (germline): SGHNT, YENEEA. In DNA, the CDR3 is TGTGCCAGCAGCCAGGGGACTAGCAACAATGAGCAGTTCTTC. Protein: CASSQGTSNNEQFF. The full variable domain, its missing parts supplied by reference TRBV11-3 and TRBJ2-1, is EAGVVQSPRYKIIEKKQPVAFWCNPISGHNTLYWYLQNLGQGPELLIRYENEEAVDDSQLPKDRFSAERLKGVDSTLKIQPAELGDSAVYLCASSQGTSNNEQFFGPGTRLTVL.

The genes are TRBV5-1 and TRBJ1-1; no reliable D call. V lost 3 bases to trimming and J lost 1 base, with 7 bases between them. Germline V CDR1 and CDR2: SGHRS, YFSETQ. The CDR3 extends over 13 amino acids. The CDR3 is CASSSSENTEAFF. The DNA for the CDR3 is TGCGCCAGCAGCTCCTCAGAGAACACTGAAGCTTTCTTT.

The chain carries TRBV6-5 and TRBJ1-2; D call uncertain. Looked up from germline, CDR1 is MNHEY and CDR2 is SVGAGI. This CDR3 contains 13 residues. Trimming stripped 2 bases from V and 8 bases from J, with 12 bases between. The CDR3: CASSYVGTRGYTF. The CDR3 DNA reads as TGTGCCAGCAGTTACGTGGGCACGAGGGGCTACACCTTC.

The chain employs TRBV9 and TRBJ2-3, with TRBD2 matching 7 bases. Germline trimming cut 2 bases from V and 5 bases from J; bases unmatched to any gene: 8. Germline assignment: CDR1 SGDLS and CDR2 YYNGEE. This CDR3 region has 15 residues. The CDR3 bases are TGTGCCAGCAGCGTCGGGAGTACGGGGGGAGATACGCAGTATTTT. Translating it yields CASSVGSTGGDTQYF. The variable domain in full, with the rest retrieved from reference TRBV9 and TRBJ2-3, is DSGVTQTPKHLITATGQRVTLRCSPRSGDLSVYWYQQSLDQGLQFLIQYYNGEERAKGNILERFSAQQFPDLHSELNLSSLELGDSALYFCASSVGSTGGDTQYFGPGTRLTVL.

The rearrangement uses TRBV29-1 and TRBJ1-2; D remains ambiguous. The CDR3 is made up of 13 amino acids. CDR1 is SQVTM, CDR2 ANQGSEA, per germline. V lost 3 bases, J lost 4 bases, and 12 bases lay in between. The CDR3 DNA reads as TGCAGCGTTGAGCTTGCAGATTTCTATGGCTACACCTTC. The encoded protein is CSVELADFYGYTF.

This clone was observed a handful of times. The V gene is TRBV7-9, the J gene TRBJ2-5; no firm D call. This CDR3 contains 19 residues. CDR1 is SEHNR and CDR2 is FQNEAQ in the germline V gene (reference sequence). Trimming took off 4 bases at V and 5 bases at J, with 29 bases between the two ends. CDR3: CASSYNSGPTPTPGETQYF. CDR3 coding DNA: TGTGCCAGCAGCTACAACTCGGGTCCAACCCCCACCCCGGGCGAGACCCAGTACTTC.

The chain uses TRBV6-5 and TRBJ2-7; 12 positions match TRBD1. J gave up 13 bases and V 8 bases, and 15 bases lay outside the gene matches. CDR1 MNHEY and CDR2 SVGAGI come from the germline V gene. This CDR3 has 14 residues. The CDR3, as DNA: TGTGCCAGCGACAGGGGACAGGGGGCGACTAGACAATACTTC. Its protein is CASDRGQGATRQYF.

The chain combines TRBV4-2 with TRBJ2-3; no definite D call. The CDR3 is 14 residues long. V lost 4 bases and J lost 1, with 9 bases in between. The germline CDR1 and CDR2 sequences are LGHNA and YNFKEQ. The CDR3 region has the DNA TGTGCCAGCAGCCCTAGACTCCGCACAGATACGCAGTATTTT. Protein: CASSPRLRTDTQYF.

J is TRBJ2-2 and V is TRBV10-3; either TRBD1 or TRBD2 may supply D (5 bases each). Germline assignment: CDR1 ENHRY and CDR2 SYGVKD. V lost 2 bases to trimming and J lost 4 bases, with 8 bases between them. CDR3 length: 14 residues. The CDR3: CAISERGITGELFF. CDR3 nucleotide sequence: TGTGCCATCAGTGAGCGGGGCATCACCGGGGAGCTGTTTTTT.

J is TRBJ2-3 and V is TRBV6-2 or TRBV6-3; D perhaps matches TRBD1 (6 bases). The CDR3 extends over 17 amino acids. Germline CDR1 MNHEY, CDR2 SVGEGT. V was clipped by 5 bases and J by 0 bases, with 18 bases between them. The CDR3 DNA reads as TGTGCCAGCAGTAGACAGGAAACGGCGACTAGCACAGATACGCAGTATTTT. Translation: CASSRQETATSTDTQYF.

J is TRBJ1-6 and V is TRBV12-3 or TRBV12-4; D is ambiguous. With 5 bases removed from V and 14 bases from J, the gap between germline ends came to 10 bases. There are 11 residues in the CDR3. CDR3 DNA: TGTGCCAGCAGTACGAATCAGGCCCTCCACTTT. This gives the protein CASSTNQALHF.

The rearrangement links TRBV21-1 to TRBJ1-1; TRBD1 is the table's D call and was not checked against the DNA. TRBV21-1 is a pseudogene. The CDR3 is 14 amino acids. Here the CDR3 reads CASSKQGANTEAFF. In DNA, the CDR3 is TGTGCCAGCAGCAAACAGGGGGCGAACACTGAAGCTTTCTTT.

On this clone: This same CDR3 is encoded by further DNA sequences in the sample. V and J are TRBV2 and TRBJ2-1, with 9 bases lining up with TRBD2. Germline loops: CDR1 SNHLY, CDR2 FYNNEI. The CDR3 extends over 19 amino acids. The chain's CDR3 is CPTSDGGAREGSSYNEQFF. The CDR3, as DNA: TGTCCCACCAGTGATGGGGGGGCGCGGGAGGGGAGCTCCTACAATGAGCAGTTCTTC.

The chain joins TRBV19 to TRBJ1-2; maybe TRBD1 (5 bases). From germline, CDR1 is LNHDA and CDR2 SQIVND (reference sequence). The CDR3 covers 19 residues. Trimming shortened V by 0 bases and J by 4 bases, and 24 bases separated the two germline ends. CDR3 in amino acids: CASSIDSWRVGPTIYGYTF. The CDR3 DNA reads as TGTGCCAGTAGTATAGATTCCTGGCGGGTGGGACCGACCATCTATGGCTACACCTTC.

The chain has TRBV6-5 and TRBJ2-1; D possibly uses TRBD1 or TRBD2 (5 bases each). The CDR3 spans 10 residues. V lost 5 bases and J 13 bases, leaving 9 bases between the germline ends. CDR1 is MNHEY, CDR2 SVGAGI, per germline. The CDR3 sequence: CASSPRDQFF. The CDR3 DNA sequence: TGTGCCAGCAGTCCCCGGGACCAGTTCTTC.

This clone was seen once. The CDR3 here is CASSPDSGGTDTQYF. In DNA form, the CDR3 reads TGTGCCAGCAGCCCCGATAGCGGGGGCACAGATACGCAGTATTTT. This chain uses TRBV7-3 with TRBJ2-3, with TRBD2 matching 8 bases. Germline lookup yields CDR1 SGHTA and CDR2 FQGTGA. CDR3 size: 15 residues. V dropped 5 bases and J dropped 1; count of bases not matched to a gene: 5.

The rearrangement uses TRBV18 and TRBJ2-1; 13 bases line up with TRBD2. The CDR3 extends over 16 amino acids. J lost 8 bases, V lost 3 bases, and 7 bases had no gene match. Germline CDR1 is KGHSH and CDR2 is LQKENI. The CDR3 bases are TGTGCCAGCTCACCTCCACTAGCGGGGGGGAGTTATGAGCAGTTCTTC. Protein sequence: CASSPPLAGGSYEQFF.

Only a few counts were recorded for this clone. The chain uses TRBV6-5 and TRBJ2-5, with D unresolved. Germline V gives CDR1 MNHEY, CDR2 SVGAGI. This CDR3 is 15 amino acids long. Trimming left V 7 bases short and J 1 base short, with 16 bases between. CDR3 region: CASTVQWLSQETQYF. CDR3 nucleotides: TGTGCCAGCACCGTACAATGGCTAAGCCAAGAGACCCAGTACTTC.

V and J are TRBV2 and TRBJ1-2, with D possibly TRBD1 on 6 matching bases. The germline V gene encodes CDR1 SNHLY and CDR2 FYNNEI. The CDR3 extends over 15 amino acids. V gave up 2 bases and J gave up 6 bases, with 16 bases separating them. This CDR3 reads CASSERGGASDGYTF. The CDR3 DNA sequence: TGTGCCAGCAGTGAACGCGGGGGCGCGTCTGATGGCTACACCTTC.

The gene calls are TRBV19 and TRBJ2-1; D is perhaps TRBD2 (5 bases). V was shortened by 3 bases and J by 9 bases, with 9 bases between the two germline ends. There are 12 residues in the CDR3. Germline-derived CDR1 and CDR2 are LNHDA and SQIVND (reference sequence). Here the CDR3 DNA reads TGTGCCAGTAGTATTCGTCGGGGTGAGCAGTTCTTC. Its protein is CASSIRRGEQFF.

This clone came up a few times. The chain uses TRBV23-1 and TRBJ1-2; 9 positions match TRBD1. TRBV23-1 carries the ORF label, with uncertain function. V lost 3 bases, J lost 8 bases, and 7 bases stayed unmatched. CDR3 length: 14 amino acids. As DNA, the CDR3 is TGCGCCAGCAGTCACCCAACAGGGGGCGGCGGCTACACCTTC. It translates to CASSHPTGGGGYTF.

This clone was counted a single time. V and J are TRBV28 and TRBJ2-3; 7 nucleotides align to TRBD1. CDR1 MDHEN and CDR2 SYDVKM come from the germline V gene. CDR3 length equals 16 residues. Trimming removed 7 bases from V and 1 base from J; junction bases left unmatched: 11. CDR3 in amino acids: CASIENRGVRTDTQYF. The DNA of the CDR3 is TGTGCCAGCATCGAGAACAGGGGTGTGCGCACAGATACGCAGTATTTT.

The CDR3 sequence is CASSLYGVTEAFF. The CDR3 DNA follows: TGTGCCAGCAGCTTATACGGGGTCACTGAAGCTTTCTTT. The chain combines TRBV7-2 with TRBJ1-1; D remains unclear. Germline values: CDR1 SGHTA, CDR2 FQGNSA. The CDR3 runs 13 residues. V lost 2 bases and J 4 bases, leaving 8 bases between the germline ends.

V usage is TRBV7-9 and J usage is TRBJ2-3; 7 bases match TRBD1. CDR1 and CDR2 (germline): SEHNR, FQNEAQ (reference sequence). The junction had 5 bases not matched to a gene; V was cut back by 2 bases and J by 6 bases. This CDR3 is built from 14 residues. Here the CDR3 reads CASSLRQGVDTQYF. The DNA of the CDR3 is TGTGCCAGCAGCTTAAGACAGGGAGTGGATACGCAGTATTTT.

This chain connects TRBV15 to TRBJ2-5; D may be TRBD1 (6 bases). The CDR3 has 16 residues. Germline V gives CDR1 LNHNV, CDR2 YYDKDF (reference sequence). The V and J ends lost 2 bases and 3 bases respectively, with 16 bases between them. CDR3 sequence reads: CATSRQGLGDKETQYF. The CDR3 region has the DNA TGTGCCACCAGCAGACAGGGGCTCGGGGACAAAGAGACCCAGTACTTC.

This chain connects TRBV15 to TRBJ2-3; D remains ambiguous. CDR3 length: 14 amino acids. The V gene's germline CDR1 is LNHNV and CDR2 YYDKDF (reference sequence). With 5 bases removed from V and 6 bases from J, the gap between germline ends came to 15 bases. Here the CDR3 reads CATSLGPSGDTQYF. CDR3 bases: TGTGCCACCAGCCTCGGACCATCCGGGGATACGCAGTATTTT.